This T cell receptor (beta chain) stems from a study of cytomegalovirus exposure and HLA in healthy donors. General study results and limits: It has been reported that TCR beta sequences accurately predicted the HLA-A and HLA-B alleles of most subjects.

With 5 bases removed from V and 2 bases from J, the gap between germline ends came to 22 bases. CDR1 KGHSH and CDR2 LQKENI come from the germline V gene. The length of the CDR3 is 17 residues. On this clone: Its antigen remains unknown.

Both 60 Vbeta primers and 13 Jbeta primers went into the PCR. Assay used: immunoSEQ multiplex PCR; TCRdb lists only in-frame clones, some missing. The sample lists roughly 190,000 clones; just over 75% were seen once. What was sequenced was PBMCs. The receptor comes from a woman in her twenties or thirties in good health and CMV-seropositive. The rearrangement joins TRBV18 to TRBJ2-7; a possible D gene is TRBD2 (5 bases). This CDR3 is CASSLQRAAEVTYEQYF. In DNA form, the CDR3 reads TGTGCCAGCTCATTGCAGAGGGCCGCGGAGGTTACCTACGAGCAGTACTTC.